The 30 T cell receptor beta chains listed next were all sequenced from one sample in a study of CD8 T cells in Susac syndrome. When the RNA was reverse transcribed, random hexamers were used with an input of roughly 0.5 to 1 ug. TCRdb itself ran the immunoSEQ multiplex PCR reads through MiXCR, one entry per CDR3 protein. The sample yields around 190,000 distinct CDR3 sequences, 85% to 95% seen once. The source material was CD8+ T cells from PBMCs. The receptor set was obtained from a human donor with multiple sclerosis.

This chain uses TRBV6-6 with TRBJ1-1; 9 positions match TRBD1. CDR1 is MNHNY and CDR2 is SVGAGI in the germline V gene (reference sequence). The CDR3 sequence is 13 residues long. With 6 bases clipped from V and 11 bases from J, the junction kept 10 bases outside the gene matches. The CDR3 loop is CASRTGQGVFAFF. As DNA, the CDR3 is TGTGCCAGCAGGACGGGACAGGGAGTTTTCGCTTTCTTT.

The chain is built from TRBV4-2 and TRBJ2-7, with D hard to call. V shed 3 bases and J shed 5 bases, with 20 bases lying between them. The CDR3 is 16 amino acids. Germline CDR1 is LGHNA and CDR2 is YNFKEQ. Here the CDR3 DNA reads TGTGCCAGCAGCCAGGAGTTCCACTTCGCCCTCCACGAGCAGTACTTC. This encodes CASSQEFHFALHEQYF.

V is TRBV29-1 and J is TRBJ2-7; tentatively, D is TRBD2 (5 bases). The germline gives CDR1 SQVTM, CDR2 ANQGSEA. The CDR3 has 12 residues. V was pared by 6 bases and J by 3 bases, with 12 bases between. CDR3 coding DNA: TGCAGCGTCTTAGTTGGAGGCTACGAGCAGTACTTC. As protein: CSVLVGGYEQYF.

The rearrangement uses TRBV20-1 and TRBJ2-7, with D tentatively TRBD2 (7 bases). V lost 4 bases and J 3 bases, leaving 16 bases between the germline ends. The length of the CDR3 is 14 residues. Germline CDR1 is DFQATT and CDR2 is SNEGSKA (reference sequence). The CDR3 nucleotides are TGCAGTGCTATCCCGATGGGGGGGCTCTACGAGCAGTACTTC. Amino acids: CSAIPMGGLYEQYF.

The chain has TRBV15 and TRBJ1-5, with TRBD1 matching 7 bases. The length of the CDR3 is 14 residues. Losses at the gene ends were 3 bases for V and 3 bases for J; bases not matched to a gene: 2. Germline CDR1 is LNHNV and CDR2 is YYDKDF (reference sequence). The CDR3 DNA reads as TGTGCCACCAGCAGGACAGGGAACAATCAGCCCCAGCATTTT. Its protein product is CATSRTGNNQPQHF.

The chain uses TRBV27 and TRBJ2-7, with a tentative D call TRBD2 (6 bases). CDR3 length: 13 amino acids. With 10 bases removed from V and 7 bases from J, the gap between germline ends came to 20 bases. Germline lookup yields CDR1 MNHEY and CDR2 SMNVEV (reference sequence). The CDR3 protein is CATTPRRSGEQYF. The CDR3 nucleotides read TGTGCCACCACCCCCCGGCGAAGCGGGGAGCAGTACTTC.

This clonotype has only one observation. The DNA of the CDR3 is TGCGCCAGCAGTGAGTCTGGGCCGCACAATGAGCAGTTCTTC. Translated: CASSESGPHNEQFF. This chain connects TRBV10-2 to TRBJ2-1; no clear D gene. The CDR3 runs to 14 residues. Germline loops: CDR1 WSHSY, CDR2 SAAADI. V lost 0 bases, J lost 5 bases, and 8 bases lay in between.

V is TRBV20-1 and J is TRBJ2-3; TRBD2 matches at 14 bases. The CDR3 is 16 amino acids. Trimming took 1 base from V and 2 from J; bases not matched to a gene: 2. The germline CDR1 and CDR2 sequences are DFQATT and SNEGSKA (reference sequence). In DNA, the CDR3 is TGCAGTGCTAGAGGACTAGCGGGAGGGCCCACAGATACGCAGTATTTT. It translates to CSARGLAGGPTDTQYF.

The sample holds one count of this clonotype. The CDR3 DNA follows: TGTGCCACCAGCAGAGAAGTAGGAGCCAGGGCCTACGAGCAGTACTTC. It yields the protein CATSREVGARAYEQYF. V usage is TRBV15 and J usage is TRBJ2-7; the D gene is possibly TRBD1 (5 bases). The germline V and J ends were trimmed by 0 bases and 2 bases, with 14 bases remaining between them. The germline gives CDR1 LNHNV, CDR2 YYDKDF (reference sequence). The CDR3 runs 16 residues.

The CDR3 here is CASSVDRGGFSYEQYF. The CDR3 DNA sequence: TGTGCCAGCAGCGTGGACAGGGGAGGGTTCTCCTACGAGCAGTACTTC. The chain couples TRBV3-1 to TRBJ2-7; TRBD1 agrees at 9 bases. CDR1 is LGHDT and CDR2 is YNNKEL in the germline V gene (reference sequence). This CDR3 spans 16 amino acids. J was trimmed by 0 bases and V by 5 bases; bases with no gene match: 8.

The chain uses TRBV20-1 and TRBJ2-1; 10 bases are a match to TRBD1. In germline, CDR1 is DFQATT, CDR2 SNEGSKA (reference sequence). Trimming cost V 3 bases and J 7 bases; bases outside gene matches: 6. The CDR3 contains 14 residues. DNA of the CDR3: TGCAGTGCTAGCGGGACAGGGGTTGTGAATGAGCAGTTCTTC. It translates to CSASGTGVVNEQFF.

The chain employs TRBV2 and TRBJ2-5, with TRBD2 matching 15 bases. The CDR3 runs to 17 residues. Germline loops: CDR1 SNHLY, CDR2 FYNNEI. V was pared by 6 bases and J by 2 bases, with 7 bases of the junction left unmatched. CDR3 loop: CASSGTSGGQWQETQYF. DNA for the CDR3: TGTGCCAGCAGCGGGACTAGCGGGGGGCAGTGGCAAGAGACCCAGTACTTC. The full variable domain, its missing parts supplied by reference TRBV2 and TRBJ2-5, is EPEVTQTPSHQVTQMGQEVILRCVPISNHLYFYWYRQILGQKVEFLVSFYNNEISEKSEIFDDQFSVERPDGSNFTLKIRSTKLEDSAMYFCASSGTSGGQWQETQYFGPGTRLLVL.

The count of this clonotype is one. This chain connects TRBV6-5 to TRBJ1-5; D unclear. This CDR3 is 13 amino acids long. Between the trimmed V and J ends, which lost 5 bases and 9 bases, there was a span of 14 bases. Germline values: CDR1 MNHEY, CDR2 SVGAGI. Written as DNA, the CDR3 is TGTGCCAGCAGTCCAACAAGTTCCTGGCCCCAGCATTTT. It encodes CASSPTSSWPQHF.

The chain combines TRBV20-1 with TRBJ2-7; D is possibly TRBD1 (5 bases). Trimming stripped 0 bases from V and 2 bases from J, with 8 bases between. Germline-derived CDR1 and CDR2 are DFQATT and SNEGSKA (reference sequence). The CDR3 extends over 13 amino acids. The DNA for the CDR3 is TGCAGTGCTAGAGATTCGGACACCTACGAGCAGTACTTC. Translated, it gives CSARDSDTYEQYF.

This chain links TRBV15 with TRBJ2-5; 7 nucleotides line up with TRBD2. The CDR3 runs 17 residues. With V trimmed by 3 bases and J by 5 bases, 15 bases remained unmatched. CDR1 LNHNV and CDR2 YYDKDF come from the germline V gene (reference sequence). CDR3 in amino acids: CATSSAWDDSGWETQYF. In nucleotides, the CDR3 is TGTGCCACCAGCAGCGCTTGGGATGATAGCGGGTGGGAGACCCAGTACTTC.

V gene TRBV21-1 combines with J gene TRBJ2-7; the tabulated D call, TRBD1, remains unverified against the DNA. TRBV21-1 represents a pseudogene. This CDR3 spans 15 amino acids. DNA of the CDR3: TGTGCCAGCAAGCAACCGGGACAGGGGAACTACGAGCAGTACTTC. Residues: CASKQPGQGNYEQYF.

The rearrangement links TRBV11-2 to TRBJ2-1, with D perhaps TRBD1 (5 bases). The CDR3 runs to 15 residues. The ends were cut back, 5 bases at V and 4 bases at J, with 15 bases in the middle. CDR1 is SGHAT, CDR2 FQNNGV, per germline. The CDR3 protein is CASSLRQPLYNEQFF. CDR3 bases: TGTGCCAGCAGCCTACGACAGCCCCTTTACAATGAGCAGTTCTTC. The whole variable domain, remainder taken from reference TRBV11-2 and TRBJ2-1, is EAGVAQSPRYKIIEKRQSVAFWCNPISGHATLYWYQQILGQGPKLLIQFQNNGVVDDSQLPKDRFSAERLKGVDSTLKIQPAKLEDSAVYLCASSLRQPLYNEQFFGPGTRLTVL.

The rearrangement links TRBV9 to TRBJ2-1, with a weak D call TRBD2 (5 bases). The CDR3 extends over 15 amino acids. Germline CDR1 is SGDLS and CDR2 is YYNGEE. With 0 bases removed from V and 6 bases from J, the gap between germline ends came to 13 bases. CDR3 amino acids: CASSVGELGPNEQFF. CDR3 coding DNA: TGTGCCAGCAGCGTAGGGGAGTTGGGCCCCAATGAGCAGTTCTTC. Combining the CDR3 with reference TRBV9 and TRBJ2-1 gives the whole variable domain DSGVTQTPKHLITATGQRVTLRCSPRSGDLSVYWYQQSLDQGLQFLIQYYNGEERAKGNILERFSAQQFPDLHSELNLSSLELGDSALYFCASSVGELGPNEQFFGPGTRLTVL.

The chain joins TRBV7-8 to TRBJ2-1; D perhaps matches TRBD1 (6 bases). Germline V gene data show CDR1 as SGHVS and CDR2 as FQNEAQ. The CDR3 is 15 residues long. V lost 4 bases and J 0 bases, leaving 10 bases between the germline ends. Here the CDR3 reads CASSYRVRSYNEQFF. The CDR3, as DNA: TGTGCCAGCAGCTACAGGGTTCGCTCCTACAATGAGCAGTTCTTC.

V and J are TRBV3-1 and TRBJ2-7, with 9 bases lining up with TRBD2. This CDR3 contains 14 residues. Germline lookup yields CDR1 LGHDT and CDR2 YNNKEL (reference sequence). With 8 bases clipped from V and 2 bases from J, the junction kept 7 bases outside the gene matches. The CDR3 nucleotides are TGTGCCAGCGGCGGGGAGCGGGAGGCCTACGAGCAGTACTTC. Translating gives CASGGEREAYEQYF.

The V call is TRBV9, the J call TRBJ1-1; D unresolved. This CDR3 comprises 13 residues. Trimming shortened V by 3 bases and J by 5 bases, and 11 bases separated the two germline ends. Per germline, CDR1 SGDLS and CDR2 YYNGEE. Written as DNA, the CDR3 is TGTGCCAGCAGCGCAACCCTTCGAACTGAAGCTTTCTTT. It encodes CASSATLRTEAFF.

V and J are TRBV19 and TRBJ2-1; no clear D gene. V was clipped by 0 bases and J by 4 bases, with 10 bases between them. In germline, CDR1 is LNHDA, CDR2 SQIVND (reference sequence). The CDR3 runs to 15 residues. CDR3 in amino acids: CASSIEGLSYNEQFF. CDR3 DNA: TGTGCCAGTAGTATAGAAGGGCTTTCATACAATGAGCAGTTCTTC.

V is TRBV13 and J is TRBJ1-6; a possible D gene is TRBD1 (5 bases). Deletions cut 3 bases from V and 0 bases from J, with 15 bases between. CDR1 and CDR2 (germline): PRHDT, FYEKMQ (reference sequence). This CDR3 has 18 amino acids. CDR3 bases: TGTGCCAGCAGCTTCCAAGCCAGGGTGAACTCCTATAATTCACCCCTCCACTTT. Translated, it gives CASSFQARVNSYNSPLHF.

This clonotype appeared a single time. J is TRBJ1-1 and V is TRBV29-1, with D maybe TRBD1 (5 bases). Per the germline V gene, CDR1 is SQVTM and CDR2 is ANQGSEA. Trimming left V 3 bases short and J 3 bases short, with 14 bases between. The CDR3 extends over 14 amino acids. CDR3 region: CSVEGDLSYTEAFF. The CDR3 DNA reads TGCAGCGTTGAGGGGGACCTATCATACACTGAAGCTTTCTTT.

This chain joins TRBV30 and TRBJ2-6; TRBD1 matches at 7 bases. The CDR3 is made up of 16 amino acids. Trimming removed 1 base from V and 4 bases from J; junction bases left unmatched: 7. CDR1 GTSNPN and CDR2 SVGIG come from the germline V gene (reference sequence). The CDR3 here is CAWSEGQLWGANVLTF. The CDR3 nucleotides are TGTGCCTGGAGTGAGGGACAGTTGTGGGGGGCCAACGTCCTGACTTTC.

This chain uses TRBV12-3 or TRBV12-4 with TRBJ2-5, with 7 bases lining up with TRBD1. Germline trimming cut 2 bases from V and 4 bases from J; bases unmatched to any gene: 4. The CDR3 has 14 amino acids. The CDR3 bases are TGTGCCAGCAGTTTAACAGGGGCAGGAGAGACCCAGTACTTC. Translation: CASSLTGAGETQYF.

The gene calls are TRBV27 and TRBJ1-1, with a tentative D call TRBD1 (5 bases). The CDR3 loop spans 13 amino acids. Germline values: CDR1 MNHEY, CDR2 SMNVEV (reference sequence). The V end was cut by 10 bases, the J end by 3 bases, with 15 bases between. CDR3 sequence reads: CATRRGAYTEAFF. DNA for the CDR3: TGTGCCACTAGGCGGGGCGCGTACACTGAAGCTTTCTTT.

The chain uses TRBV6-5 and TRBJ2-1; D is unresolved. This CDR3 is 15 amino acids long. V lost 2 bases, J lost 1 base, and 9 bases lay in between. Per germline, CDR1 MNHEY and CDR2 SVGAGI. As DNA, the CDR3 is TGTGCCAGCAGTTACGGTGGGATTTCCTACAATGAGCAGTTCTTC. Translation: CASSYGGISYNEQFF.

This clonotype was counted a few times. The rearrangement links TRBV29-1 to TRBJ2-7; D gene uncertain. The CDR3 contains 12 residues. V lost 5 bases, J lost 3 bases, and 11 bases lay in between. Germline CDR1 reads SQVTM; CDR2 reads ANQGSEA. In DNA, the CDR3 is TGCAGCGTTCGAACGGGCAGCTACGAGCAGTACTTC. Residues: CSVRTGSYEQYF.

The chain employs TRBV2 and TRBJ2-7; D is unresolved. CDR3 length: 13 amino acids. V was clipped by 3 bases and J by 2 bases, with 8 bases between them. CDR1 and CDR2 (germline): SNHLY, FYNNEI. CDR3 in DNA: TGTGCCAGCAGTGACGAGGCAACCTACGAGCAGTACTTC. This codes for CASSDEATYEQYF.